This is a list of T cell receptor beta chains from one sample in a study of patients and donors after allogeneic stem cell transplantation. TCRdb passed the RT-PCR reads through MiXCR, listing each CDR3 protein once. The table lists about 230,000 distinct CDR3 sequences, 13% to 15% of them singletons. The source material was blood, either unsorted or a sorted T cell fraction (not recorded which). These receptors all stem from a human donor who was either an allogeneic HSCT recipient or a stem cell or donor lymphocyte infusion donor (not recorded which). It is not recorded whose cells these are; they may come from a transplant donor. The CDR3 runs from the conserved cysteine through the conserved F or W. Each record gives: V gene, D gene, J gene, clone size, CDR3 protein. The D gene is left open where the match is weak. Some rows have no size entry. The others give once, few or many, or a class for an expanded clone.

TRBV2	NA	TRBJ2-7	many	CASSDRPSYEQYF
TRBV5-1	NA	TRBJ1-1	few	CASSSRVQDTEAFF
TRBV25-1	TRBD1	TRBJ1-1	many	CASQTGGGSEAFF
TRBV6-1	NA	TRBJ2-1	many	CASSEPPSPYPSNEQFF
TRBV9	NA	TRBJ2-7	few	CASSVASDSYRQYF
TRBV19	NA	TRBJ1-1	few	CASSIQGTEAFF
TRBV29-1	NA	TRBJ1-3	few	CSVESQLGNTIYF
TRBV12-3/TRBV12-4	TRBD1	TRBJ1-5	NA	CASSFDGQARQPQHF
TRBV9	NA	TRBJ2-2	NA	CASSVGQGGTGELFF
TRBV4-2	NA	TRBJ2-4	many	CASSQERWQGGRWGAKNIQYF
TRBV6-2/TRBV6-3	TRBD2	TRBJ2-3	few	CASSRGGGPPDTQYF
TRBV10-3	NA	TRBJ2-7	NA	CAISESWGSSYEQYF
TRBV9	TRBD1	TRBJ1-6	few	CASSGGGVFNSPLHF
TRBV10-3	NA	TRBJ1-5	many	CAISGVNQPQHF
TRBV7-9	NA	TRBJ1-2	NA	CASSAGTLLSYGYTF
TRBV5-4	NA	TRBJ2-3	NA	CASSLRDLDTQYF
TRBV20-1	TRBD1	TRBJ1-1	few	CSARPGQGNTEAFF
TRBV5-1	NA	TRBJ2-3	NA	CASRTTGPTDTQYF
TRBV20-1	NA	TRBJ2-5	few	CSAKGGFGETQYF
TRBV6-1	NA	TRBJ2-1	NA	CASSPGRPWYNEQFF
TRBV4-1	TRBD1	TRBJ2-7	many	CASSQQTSGTGSLEQYF
TRBV5-1	NA	TRBJ2-1	NA	CASSLAPGTNEQFF
TRBV12-3/TRBV12-4	NA	TRBJ1-6	few	CASSISGVGSPLHF
TRBV7-9	TRBD2	TRBJ2-7	few	CASSPRPSGGYEQYF
TRBV9	TRBD1	TRBJ2-3	NA	CASSGAGTALTDTQYF
TRBV7-9	NA	TRBJ1-4	few	CASSLLKGWTNEKLFF
TRBV20-1	NA	TRBJ2-7	many	CSARLDYEQYF
TRBV2	NA	TRBJ1-1	few	CASSLDGGYTEAFF
TRBV4-2	TRBD1	TRBJ2-7	NA	CASSRTGQGSGEQYF
TRBV7-6	NA	TRBJ2-6	NA	CASSTGSTGANVLTF
TRBV20-1	TRBD1	TRBJ1-2	NA	CSAKSRGSGLATYGYTF
TRBV6-2/TRBV6-3	NA	TRBJ2-7	few	CASSLPDSTYEQYF
TRBV4-2	TRBD2	TRBJ2-2	many	CASSTLPGGGEGNTGELFF